This T cell receptor (beta chain) was profiled in a study of blood T cell repertoires in COVID-19. Study at large: The cDNA or gDNA used as material had been derived from T cells, B-cell-depleted T cells, or PBMCs.

This CDR3 is 15 amino acids long. Per germline, CDR1 SGHVS and CDR2 FQNEAQ. The ends lost 5 bases at V and 5 bases at J; junction bases unmatched: 11. Profiling relied on immunoSEQ multiplex PCR, and the TCRdb table lists in-frame clones only, not all of them. Counted here are hundreds of thousands of clones, less than 90% occurring once; the ten biggest clones make up 2.5% to 3.5%. This clone was observed a few times. The specimen sequenced was PBMCs or T cells enriched from blood (not recorded which). The J gene is TRBJ2-7, the V gene TRBV7-8, with 8 nucleotides matching TRBD1. The TCR originated in a woman under 40 who had recovered from COVID-19. The CDR3 sequence is CASSISRDRNHEQYF. As DNA, the CDR3 is TGTGCCAGCAGCATATCCCGGGACAGGAACCACGAGCAGTACTTC. The full variable domain, completed using reference TRBV7-8 and TRBJ2-7, is GAGVSQSPRYKVAKRGQDVALRCDPISGHVSLFWYQQALGQGPEFLTYFQNEAQLDKSGLPSDRFFAERPEGSVSTLKIQRTQQEDSAVYLCASSISRDRNHEQYFGPGTRLTVT.